Below, 16 T cell receptor beta chains from the same sample are listed, as sequenced in a study of glioma-infiltrating T cells after dendritic cell vaccination. Produced via immunoSEQ multiplex PCR; TCRdb's table is partial and in-frame only. The sample lists some 70,000 clones, around 81% seen once, with 7% to 9% in the top ten. The sequenced sample was blood, obtained before dendritic cell vaccination. These receptors were collected from a human donor with glioblastoma.

This chain connects TRBV5-1 to TRBJ1-2, with TRBD1 matching 7 bases. The junction had 10 bases not matched to a gene; V was cut back by 5 bases and J by 3 bases. There are 15 residues in the CDR3. Per the germline V gene, CDR1 is SGHRS and CDR2 is YFSETQ. CDR3 loop: CASSPDTGTDYGYTF. The CDR3 coding sequence is TGCGCCAGCAGTCCTGATACCGGGACAGACTATGGCTACACCTTC.

The V call is TRBV5-1, the J call TRBJ1-1, with 8 bases that match TRBD1. The CDR3 has 14 residues. With V trimmed by 4 bases and J by 1 base, 3 bases remained unmatched. Per germline, CDR1 SGHRS and CDR2 YFSETQ. CDR3 nucleotides: TGCGCCAGCAGCAACAGGGGGGCGAACACTGAAGCTTTCTTT. It translates to CASSNRGANTEAFF.

The CDR3 nucleotides are TGTGCCAGCAGCCCCCTTGACAGGGGGGGCTACGAGCAGTACTTC. Translation: CASSPLDRGGYEQYF. The rearrangement joins TRBV11-2 to TRBJ2-7; 9 bases line up with TRBD1. The CDR3 spans 15 residues. V shed 5 bases, J shed 3 bases, and the junction held 8 bases outside the gene matches. CDR1 and CDR2 from the germline V gene are SGHAT and FQNNGV. Together with reference TRBV11-2 and TRBJ2-7, the CDR3 gives the full variable domain: EAGVAQSPRYKIIEKRQSVAFWCNPISGHATLYWYQQILGQGPKLLIQFQNNGVVDDSQLPKDRFSAERLKGVDSTLKIQPAKLEDSAVYLCASSPLDRGGYEQYFGPGTRLTVT.

The chain is built from TRBV2 and TRBJ2-7; the match to TRBD2 covers 7 bases. V shed 1 base and J 7 bases; nucleotides not matched to a gene: 16. The length of the CDR3 is 17 residues. Germline V gene lookup returns CDR1 SNHLY and CDR2 FYNNEI. CDR3 residues: CASSEGGGGLLLREQYF. The CDR3 DNA reads TGTGCCAGCAGTGAAGGGGGGGGTGGGCTTCTTTTAAGGGAGCAGTACTTC. The complete variable domain, with remaining parts taken from reference TRBV2 and TRBJ2-7, reads EPEVTQTPSHQVTQMGQEVILRCVPISNHLYFYWYRQILGQKVEFLVSFYNNEISEKSEIFDDQFSVERPDGSNFTLKIRSTKLEDSAMYFCASSEGGGGLLLREQYFGPGTRLTVT.

The chain uses TRBV4-2 and TRBJ2-1, with 9 positions matching TRBD1. CDR1 and CDR2 (germline): LGHNA, YNFKEQ. J lost 6 bases, V lost 2 bases, and 5 bases had no gene match. The CDR3 is 15 amino acids. In DNA, the CDR3 is TGTGCCAGCAGCCAACCCGGGACAGGGATCAATGAGCAGTTCTTC. It specifies CASSQPGTGINEQFF.

The J gene is TRBJ1-1, the V gene TRBV5-4; maybe TRBD1 (5 bases). The CDR3 consists of 15 residues. Per the germline V gene, CDR1 is SGHNT and CDR2 is YYREEE (reference sequence). The V end lost 4 bases, the J end lost 4 bases, and 17 bases lay between the germline ends. The CDR3 protein is CASSPPGDRTTEAFF. CDR3 DNA sequence: TGTGCCAGCAGCCCCCCGGGGGATCGGACCACTGAAGCTTTCTTT.

This clone is a singleton in its sample. The chain has TRBV25-1 and TRBJ1-2; D not resolved. V shed 3 bases and J shed 3 bases, with 11 bases lying between them. The germline V gene encodes CDR1 MGHDK and CDR2 SYGVNS. The length of the CDR3 is 14 residues. The CDR3 DNA sequence: TGTGCCAGCAGTGACACCGTAACTTACTATGGCTACACCTTC. This sequence encodes CASSDTVTYYGYTF.

The chain uses TRBV29-1 and TRBJ2-1, with TRBD2 as a possible D gene (5 bases). The CDR3 totals 15 residues. Trimming took off 7 bases at V and 2 bases at J, with 18 bases between the two ends. Germline values: CDR1 SQVTM, CDR2 ANQGSEA. The CDR3 sequence is CSANGLTRAYNEQFF. The DNA for the CDR3 is TGCAGCGCCAATGGCCTTACTAGAGCCTACAATGAGCAGTTCTTC.

The V call is TRBV4-3, the J call TRBJ1-2; TRBD1 might be the D (5 bases). The length of the CDR3 is 15 residues. The germline CDR1 and CDR2 sequences are LGHNA and YSLEER. V shed 0 bases and J shed 4 bases, with 12 bases lying between them. The CDR3 protein is CASSQDPGLVYGYTF. The CDR3 nucleotides read TGCGCCAGCAGCCAAGACCCAGGGTTAGTCTATGGCTACACCTTC.

J is TRBJ1-2 and V is TRBV2; no clear D. Between the trimmed V and J ends, which lost 10 bases and 4 bases, there was a span of 13 bases. The CDR3 has 12 residues. Germline values: CDR1 SNHLY, CDR2 FYNNEI. CDR3 amino acids: CANFMRAYGYTF. Written as DNA, the CDR3 is TGTGCCAACTTTATGAGGGCCTATGGCTACACCTTC.

The rearrangement uses TRBV30 and TRBJ2-2; the D gene is possibly TRBD1 (6 bases). Per the germline V gene, CDR1 is GTSNPN and CDR2 is SVGIG (reference sequence). This CDR3 region has 13 residues. The germline V and J ends were trimmed by 2 bases and 9 bases, with 13 bases remaining between them. CDR3 sequence: CAWSPTGFRELFF. The CDR3, as DNA: TGTGCCTGGAGTCCTACAGGGTTCAGGGAGCTGTTTTTT.

V is TRBV21-1 and J is TRBJ1-5; TRBD1, the D gene given by the table, was not confirmed from the DNA. TRBV21-1 is a listed pseudogene. The CDR3 length is 17 residues. The CDR3 nucleotides read TGTGCCAGCAGCAGGGGGACGGACAGTTATAGCAATCAGCCCCAGCATTTT. It is translated as CASSRGTDSYSNQPQHF.

This rearrangement joins TRBV4-2 to TRBJ1-3; D gene uncertain. V lost 0 bases and J lost 0, with 12 bases in between. CDR3 length: 17 residues. CDR1 and CDR2 from the germline V gene are LGHNA and YNFKEQ. CDR3 coding DNA: TGTGCCAGCAGCCAAGATCTAGGACTCAGCTCTGGAAACACCATATATTTT. It translates to CASSQDLGLSSGNTIYF.

This chain connects TRBV7-9 to TRBJ2-1; no reliable D call. V gave up 5 bases and J gave up 1 base, with 9 bases separating them. Germline V gives CDR1 SEHNR, CDR2 FQNEAQ (reference sequence). The CDR3 has 14 amino acids. The CDR3 region is CASSPSGSYNEQFF. In DNA form, the CDR3 reads TGTGCCAGCAGCCCCTCCGGGTCCTACAATGAGCAGTTCTTC.

This clone occurred once. This sequence joins TRBV5-1 and TRBJ2-7; D call uncertain. The length of the CDR3 is 14 residues. V was trimmed by 0 bases and J by 1 base, leaving 8 bases between them. CDR1 is SGHRS, CDR2 YFSETQ, per germline. For the CDR3, the DNA is TGCGCCAGCAGCTTGGGGGCAGAGTCCTACGAGCAGTACTTC. Its protein product is CASSLGAESYEQYF.

V and J are TRBV5-1 and TRBJ1-2; D gene unclear. CDR1 and CDR2 from the germline V gene are SGHRS and YFSETQ. CDR3 length: 13 residues. The germline V and J ends were trimmed by 3 bases and 7 bases, with 13 bases remaining between them. The CDR3 region is CASSSSKVAGYTF. As DNA, the CDR3 is TGCGCCAGCAGCTCCAGTAAAGTGGCTGGCTACACCTTC. Variable domain in full (rest from reference TRBV5-1 and TRBJ1-2): KAGVTQTPRYLIKTRGQQVTLSCSPISGHRSVSWYQQTPGQGLQFLFEYFSETQRNKGNFPGRFSGRQFSNSRSEMNVSTLELGDSALYLCASSSSKVAGYTFGSGTRLTVV.